Reported below is one T cell receptor (beta chain). Its antigen is still unknown. It has no much larger one-base neighbor in the sample; base qualities were not kept. The record originates from a study of blood T cells in healthy people across ages (dated by TCRdb to the mid-2010s). A note on the overall study: Template switching captured roughly one uniquely barcoded TCR beta cDNA molecule per two T cells in model experiments. The study measured age-related changes in TCR beta repertoire diversity using deep sequencing normalized with unique cDNA molecular identifiers. Donors were grouped into four age groups: young (average approximately 15 years), middle-aged (about 38), aged (around 66) and long-lived (just over 80). Donors of different ages were randomly distributed across sequencing lanes to avoid experimental bias. For two donors (one aged 18 to 29 and one aged 80 or older), the study analyzed two additional independent replicas of 1 million unique cDNA reads from the same blood draw.

The roughly 39 donors, aged roughly 6 to 90 years, were systemically healthy Caucasian individuals from Russia. Each donor gave roughly 11 milliliters of peripheral blood, drawn into EDTA-treated Vacutainer tubes. PBMCs were isolated by Ficoll-Paque density-gradient centrifugation, with at least 6 million obtained per sample. Trizol reagent was used to extract total RNA from PBMCs, with at least 5 micrograms per sample. For every donor, an aliquot of PBMCs went through flow cytometry to measure the percentages of naive CD45RAhigh/CD27high T cells. What the authors observed across the whole study: Compared with the aged group, more naive CD4+ T cells, fewer expanded clones and increased TCR diversity were shown by the long-lived group, suggesting age selection. Because the CMV infection status of the donors was unknown, age-related changes in expanded clonotypes may potentially have been confounded. Conclusive comparison of naive and antigen-experienced compartments was prevented by the profiling of bulk unsorted PBMCs. Observed TCR beta diversity correlated strongly with the percentage of naive T cells measured by flow cytometry. Observed TCR beta diversity per million T cells fell roughly linearly with age, and a significant reduction was already apparent by age roughly 40. Estimates of total diversity based on one million sequenced T cells were regarded as lower bounds and as underestimates.

Taken from the germline V gene (reference sequence), the CDR1 and CDR2 loops are MNHEY and SMNVEV. Trimming costs V 5 bases and J 0 bases, and their ends lie 10 bases apart. The CDR3 contains 15 residues, cysteine and phenylalanine counted. CDR3 DNA is the only sequence kept; it has 45 bases, read in frame from the first base. Library preparation used 5' RACE. The run used an Illumina HiSeq 2500. A second about 6 to 11 cycle PCR used a sample-barcoded 5' primer and a J-beta primer mix. A unique molecular identifier was introduced onto each TCR beta cDNA molecule by a template-switch 5' adaptor carrying 12 random nucleotides. Each sample yielded at least 2.5 million CDR3-containing paired-end reads. First-strand cDNA synthesis was performed from all RNA using the Mint cDNA synthesis kit, with priming by a TRBC-specific oligonucleotide. All cDNA was treated with uracil-DNA glycosylase and then went through a first 18-cycle PCR with the universal primers M1SS and BC2_uni_R. On the authors' methods: Normalization of each sample was performed by random selection of 1 million high-quality reads, each carrying a distinct molecular identifier. Reads sharing molecular identifiers were discarded rather than binned into consensus sequences. MiTCR, run with a Q25 quality threshold and the strictest error-elimination algorithm, handled CDR3 identification, clonotype clustering and error correction. A nonparametric unseen species model with Euler transformation was used to estimate a lower bound on total TCR beta diversity. In TCRdb, the public reads were trimmed at Q25 with fastp and aligned with MiXCR, with productive beta chains retained. Every CDR3 protein is listed once, alongside the most common genes and DNA of its rows. The V and J calls, along with clone size, are taken from TCRdb and not from the paper's own processing. The sample records fewer than 1 million distinct CDR3 sequences, approximately 44% of which are singletons. Of the sample, roughly 19% is held by the ten largest clones.

The chain joins TRBV27 to TRBJ2-2; the D gene cannot be resolved reliably. The TCR was taken from a man in his 60s in good health. Sequencing input: blood. At the DNA level, the sequence is TGTGCCAGCAGTCCGATGGTTCCGAACACCGGGGAGCTGTTTTTT. Its translation reads: CASSPMVPNTGELFF.